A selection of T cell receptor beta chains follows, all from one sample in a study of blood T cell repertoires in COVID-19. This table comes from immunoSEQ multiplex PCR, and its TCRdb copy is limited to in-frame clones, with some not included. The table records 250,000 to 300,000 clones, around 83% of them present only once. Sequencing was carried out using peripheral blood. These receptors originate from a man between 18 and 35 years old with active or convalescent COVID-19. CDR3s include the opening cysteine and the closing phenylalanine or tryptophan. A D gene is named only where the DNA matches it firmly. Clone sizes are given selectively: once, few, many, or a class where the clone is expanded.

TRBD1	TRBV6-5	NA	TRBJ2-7	TGTGCCAGCAGGTTGACAGGGGGGGTGCAGTACTTC	CASRLTGGVQYF
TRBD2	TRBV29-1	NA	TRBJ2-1	TGCAGCACCCGAGAACTAGCGGGGGGGTCCGCCGGCGGTGAGCAGTTCTTC	CSTRELAGGSAGGEQFF
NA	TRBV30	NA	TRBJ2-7	TGTGCCTGGAGTGTAGATAACCGGTACGAGCAGTACTTC	CAWSVDNRYEQYF
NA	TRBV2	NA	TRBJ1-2	TGTGCCAGCAGTGAAGGGGCCTATAACTATGGCTACACCTTC	CASSEGAYNYGYTF
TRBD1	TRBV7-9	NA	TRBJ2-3	TGTGCCAGCAGCCCTGGACAGGGGGACGGGGATACGCAGTATTTT	CASSPGQGDGDTQYF
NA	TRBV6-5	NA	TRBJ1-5	TGTGCCAGCAGATCCGCGGGTCAGCCCCAGCATTTT	CASRSAGQPQHF
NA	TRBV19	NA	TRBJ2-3	TGTGCCAGTAGTATACAGGGAAGCACAGATACGCAGTATTTT	CASSIQGSTDTQYF
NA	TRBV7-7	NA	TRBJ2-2	TGTGCTAGCAGCCTGGACTTGGGCACCGGGGAGCTGTTTTTT	CASSLDLGTGELFF
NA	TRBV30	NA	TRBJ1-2	TGTGCCTGGAGCTACGACACAGGATTATCCACCTTC	CAWSYDTGLSTF
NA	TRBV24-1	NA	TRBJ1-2	TGTGCCACCTCCGGGATAGAATCTAACTATGGCTACACCTTC	CATSGIESNYGYTF
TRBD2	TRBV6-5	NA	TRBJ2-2	TGTGCCATTCCCGGGACTAGCATCGGGGAGCTGTTTTTT	CAIPGTSIGELFF
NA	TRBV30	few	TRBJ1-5	TGTGCCTGGAGTGCAGACAACAATCAGCCCCAGCATTTT	CAWSADNNQPQHF
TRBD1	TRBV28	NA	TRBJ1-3	TGTGCCAGCCGACGTGACAGGGACTCTGGAAACACCATATATTTT	CASRRDRDSGNTIYF
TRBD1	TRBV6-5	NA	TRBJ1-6	TGTGCCAGCAGTTGGCAGACAGGGAGACATTCACCCCTCCACTTT	CASSWQTGRHSPLHF
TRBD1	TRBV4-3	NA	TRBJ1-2	TGCGCCAGCTCCTCAACACGCGCCGGGACAGGGGGGAGAGGCTACACCTTC	CASSSTRAGTGGRGYTF
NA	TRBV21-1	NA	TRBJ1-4	TGTGCCAGCAGCGCGGTTACGAGGTGTGAAAAACTGTTTTTT	CASSAVTRCEKLFF
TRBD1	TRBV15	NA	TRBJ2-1	TGTGCCACCAGCAGAGATCCGGGACAGGGCTACAATGAGCAGTTCTTC	CATSRDPGQGYNEQFF
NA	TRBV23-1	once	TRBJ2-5	TGCGCCAGCAGTCAATCTTCCCCCGGGTGCGAAGAGACCCAGTACTTC	CASSQSSPGCEETQYF
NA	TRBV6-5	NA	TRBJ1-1	TGTGCCAGCAGACAATTCCGGTTAAGGGGCACTGAAGCTTTCTTT	CASRQFRLRGTEAFF
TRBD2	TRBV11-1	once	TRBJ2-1	TGTGCCAGCAGCCTGAGCGGGAGGGGGTACAATGAGCAGTTCTTC	CASSLSGRGYNEQFF
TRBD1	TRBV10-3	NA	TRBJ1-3	TGTGCCATCAGGACAGGGGGCGCTGGAAACACCATATATTTT	CAIRTGGAGNTIYF
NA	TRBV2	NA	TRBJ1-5	TGTGCCAGCGGGTTTGAAGGGGATCAGCCCCAGCATTTT	CASGFEGDQPQHF
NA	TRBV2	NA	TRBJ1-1	TGTGCCAGCATGGGTGGAGCGAACACTGAAGCTTTCTTT	CASMGGANTEAFF
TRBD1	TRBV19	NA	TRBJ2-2	TGTGCCAGTAGTCCGGGACAGCTGAACACCGGGGAGCTGTTTTTT	CASSPGQLNTGELFF
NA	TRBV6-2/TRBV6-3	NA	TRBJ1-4	TGTGCCAGCAGCCAATACGACAGGAATGAAAAACTGTTTTTT	CASSQYDRNEKLFF
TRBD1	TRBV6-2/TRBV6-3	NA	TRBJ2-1	TGTGCCAGCAGTCGCATCCGGACAGGGAACAATGAGCAGTTCTTC	CASSRIRTGNNEQFF
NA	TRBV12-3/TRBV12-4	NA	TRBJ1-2	TGTGCCAGCAGCCCCACAGCTAACTATGGCTACACCTTC	CASSPTANYGYTF
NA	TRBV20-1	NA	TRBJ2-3	TGCAGCCGGAGGGGCACAGATACGCAGTATTTT	CSRRGTDTQYF
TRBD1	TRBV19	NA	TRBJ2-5	TGTGCCAGTAGTAGTCCGGGACAGCAAGAGACCCAGTACTTC	CASSSPGQQETQYF
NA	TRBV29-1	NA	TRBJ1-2	TGCAGCGTTGACTCCCGTACCCTAAACTATGGCTACACCTTC	CSVDSRTLNYGYTF
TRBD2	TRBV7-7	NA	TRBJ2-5	TGTGCTAGCAGCTTATCCAGCGGGGTAATAGAGACCCAGTACTTC	CASSLSSGVIETQYF
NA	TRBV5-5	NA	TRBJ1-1	TGTGCCAGCAGCTTTGGGCCCACTGAAGCTTTCTTT	CASSFGPTEAFF
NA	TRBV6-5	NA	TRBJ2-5	TGTGCCAGCAGTTACTCGTTTAGCGCGGAGACCCAGTACTTC	CASSYSFSAETQYF
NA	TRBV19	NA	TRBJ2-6	TGTGCCAGTACCCAGGCAGGCCAAATCGGGGCCAACGTCCTGACTTTC	CASTQAGQIGANVLTF
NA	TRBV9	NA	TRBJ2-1	TGTGCCAGCAGCTATCGGCGGGATGAGCAGTTCTTC	CASSYRRDEQFF
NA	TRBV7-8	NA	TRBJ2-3	TGTGCCAGCAGCTTATTCGGAGTCGGGGATACGCAGTATTTT	CASSLFGVGDTQYF
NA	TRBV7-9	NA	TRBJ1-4	TGTGCCAGCAGCTTAGATGGCAGGGGTAGTGAAAAACTGTTTTTT	CASSLDGRGSEKLFF
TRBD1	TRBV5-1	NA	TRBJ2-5	TGCGCCAGCAGCCCTGTGCGGACAGGGCGAGAGACCCAGTACTTC	CASSPVRTGRETQYF
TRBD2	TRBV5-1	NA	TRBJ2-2	TGCGCCAGCAGCTCCGGACTAGCGGGAGGAGGCACCGGGGAGCTGTTTTTT	CASSSGLAGGGTGELFF
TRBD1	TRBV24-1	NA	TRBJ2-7	TGTGCCTCAAGAAGGGACAGGGGTCCGACCCACTCCTACGAGCAGTACTTC	CASRRDRGPTHSYEQYF
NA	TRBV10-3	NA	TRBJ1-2	TGTGCCATCAGTGATCGGGGGGATATTTATGGCTACACCTTC	CAISDRGDIYGYTF
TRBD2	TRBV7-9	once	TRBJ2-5	TGTGCCAGCAGCTCGACGACTAGCGGGAGAGGGACCCAGTACTTC	CASSSTTSGRGTQYF
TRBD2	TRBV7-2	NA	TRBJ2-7	TGTGCCAGCAGCTCAAGAGGACTAGCGGGGTACTACGAGCAGTACTTC	CASSSRGLAGYYEQYF
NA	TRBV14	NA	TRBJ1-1	TGTGCCAGCAGCCTGTTCTCTCGAGACACTGAAGCTTTCTTT	CASSLFSRDTEAFF
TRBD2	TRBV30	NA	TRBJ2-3	TGTGCCTGGAGTCCCGGACTAGCGGGATTTTCAGATACGCAGTATTTT	CAWSPGLAGFSDTQYF
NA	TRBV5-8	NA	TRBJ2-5	TGTGCCAGCAGCCCCAGTGGGGCTTTTCAAGAGACCCAGTACTTC	CASSPSGAFQETQYF
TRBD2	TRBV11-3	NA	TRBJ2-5	TGTGCCAGCAGCACTCCCTGGGGGAGGGCTTCCCAAGAGACCCAGTACTTC	CASSTPWGRASQETQYF
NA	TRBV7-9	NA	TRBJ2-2	TGTGCCAGCACCATCTTCGACACCGGGGAGCTGTTTTTT	CASTIFDTGELFF
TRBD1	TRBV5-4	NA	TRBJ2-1	TGTGCCAGCAGCTCCCGGGACAGGGGGCGGAATGAGCAGTTCTTC	CASSSRDRGRNEQFF
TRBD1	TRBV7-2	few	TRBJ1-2	TGTGCCAGCAGCTTAGGGGGACAGGATAACTATGGCTACACCTTC	CASSLGGQDNYGYTF
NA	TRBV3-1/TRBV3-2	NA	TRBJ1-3	TGTGCCAGCAGCCAAGCAGGGGCTAACACCATATATTTT	CASSQAGANTIYF